These 21 T cell receptor beta chains came from one sample sequenced in a study of blood T cell repertoires in COVID-19. Produced via immunoSEQ multiplex PCR; TCRdb's table is partial and in-frame only. The sample has about 200,000 clones; around 86% are singletons. Specimen: peripheral blood. Every receptor here comes from a woman aged 45-65 years with COVID-19, enrolled during active disease.

This clone appeared a single time. The rearrangement uses TRBV7-8 and TRBJ2-3; no clear D gene. This CDR3 contains 14 residues. Between the trimmed V and J ends, which lost 2 bases and 4 bases, there was a span of 10 bases. Germline V gene data show CDR1 as SGHVS and CDR2 as FQNEAQ. This CDR3 is CASSLMRLPDTQYF. CDR3 coding DNA: TGTGCCAGCAGCTTAATGCGGCTACCAGATACGCAGTATTTT.

The J gene is TRBJ2-1, the V gene TRBV7-6; TRBD1 agrees at 12 bases. V gave up 5 bases and J gave up 7 bases; unmatched junction bases: 6. The CDR3 has 15 residues. Germline CDR1 reads SGHVS; CDR2 reads FNYEAQ. The CDR3 region has the DNA TGTGCCAGCAGCCCCGGGACAGGGGGCTTGAATGAGCAGTTCTTC. Amino acids: CASSPGTGGLNEQFF.

The CDR3 nucleotides read TGTGCCAGCAGCCGACTAGCGGGTAACACCGGGGAGCTGTTTTTT. This encodes CASSRLAGNTGELFF. The chain links TRBV6-2 or TRBV6-3 to TRBJ2-2, with 10 bases fitting TRBD2. This CDR3 is built from 15 residues. V shed 6 bases and J 2 bases; nucleotides not matched to a gene: 3. CDR1 is MNHEY and CDR2 is SVGEGT in the germline V gene.

J is TRBJ2-1 and V is TRBV13, with TRBD2 matching over 10 bases. Germline V gene lookup returns CDR1 PRHDT and CDR2 FYEKMQ (reference sequence). The CDR3 contains 13 residues. Unmatched junction bases numbered 5, after V lost 2 bases and J lost 13 bases. In nucleotides, the CDR3 is TGTGCCAGCAGCTTAACGGGACTAGCGTCCCAGTTCTTC. Residues: CASSLTGLASQFF.

The CDR3 here is CSVSTGDNSPLHF. The CDR3 nucleotides read TGCAGCGTTAGTACAGGGGATAATTCACCCCTCCACTTT. This chain links TRBV29-1 with TRBJ1-6, with 7 bases matching TRBD1. Trimming took 5 bases from V and 5 from J; bases not matched to a gene: 3. The CDR3 spans 13 residues. Per the germline V gene, CDR1 is SQVTM and CDR2 is ANQGSEA.

The chain carries TRBV5-1 and TRBJ1-2; TRBD1 aligns across 8 bases. This CDR3 is built from 17 residues. Germline CDR1 reads SGHRS; CDR2 reads YFSETQ. With 0 bases clipped from V and 7 bases from J, the junction kept 14 bases outside the gene matches. CDR3 coding DNA: TGCGCCAGCAGCTTGGCTGTCTCGGACAGGGTGGCAAGTGGCTACACCTTC. This gives the protein CASSLAVSDRVASGYTF.

This sequence joins TRBV19 and TRBJ1-3, with D possibly matching TRBD1 (6 bases). V lost 2 bases and J 0 bases, leaving 8 bases between the germline ends. The CDR3 extends over 15 amino acids. From germline, CDR1 is LNHDA and CDR2 SQIVND (reference sequence). CDR3 DNA: TGTGCCAGTAGTATACAGGGGTCCTCTGGAAACACCATATATTTT. This sequence encodes CASSIQGSSGNTIYF.

The chain links TRBV11-3 to TRBJ2-1; 8 nucleotides match TRBD2. The CDR3 runs 16 residues. The germline V gene has CDR1 SGHNT and CDR2 YENEEA. The J segment lost 5 bases and the V segment lost 3 bases, leaving 9 bases of the junction unmatched. CDR3 sequence reads: CASSLGELAANNEQFF. Here the CDR3 DNA reads TGTGCCAGCAGCTTGGGAGAACTAGCGGCAAACAATGAGCAGTTCTTC.

In this sample, this clone turned up a few times. The chain combines TRBV6-5 with TRBJ2-1; TRBD1 agrees at 11 bases. The V segment lost 8 bases and the J segment 9 bases; nucleotides outside the gene matches: 9. The CDR3 length is 14 residues. The germline CDR1 and CDR2 sequences are MNHEY and SVGAGI. CDR3 protein: CASFRDRGIGEQFF. As DNA, the CDR3 is TGTGCCAGCTTCCGGGACAGGGGGATCGGTGAGCAGTTCTTC.

The rearrangement uses TRBV3-1 (or the pseudogene TRBV3-2) and TRBJ2-1; D is possibly TRBD1 (5 bases). Germline CDR1 is LGHDT and CDR2 is YNNKEL (reference sequence). Trimming cost V 4 bases and J 0 bases, with 10 bases left between them. This CDR3 is 15 amino acids long. The CDR3 DNA follows: TGTGCCAGCAGCCTTGGGGCGAGCTCCTACAATGAGCAGTTCTTC. Translated, it gives CASSLGASSYNEQFF.

This sequence joins TRBV6-1 and TRBJ2-3; the match to TRBD2 covers 13 bases. CDR1 and CDR2 from the germline V gene are MNHNS and SASEGT. Trimming at V came to 4 bases and at J to 3 bases, leaving 7 bases not matched to a gene. This CDR3 has 17 residues. Written as DNA, the CDR3 is TGTGCCAGCAGTGCCGAGGGGACTAGCGGGACTACAGATACGCAGTATTTT. As protein: CASSAEGTSGTTDTQYF.

The genes are TRBV7-6 and TRBJ2-3; TRBD1 matches at 10 bases. The V gene's germline CDR1 is SGHVS and CDR2 FNYEAQ. The CDR3 contains 17 residues. Germline trimming cut 0 bases from V and 3 bases from J; bases unmatched to any gene: 6. The CDR3 DNA reads as TGTGCCAGCAGCTTAGCCTCGACAGGGGGCGGGACAGATACGCAGTATTTT. Its translation: CASSLASTGGGTDTQYF.

This clone was recorded only once. This chain joins TRBV7-2 and TRBJ2-2; D is possibly TRBD2 (5 bases). This CDR3 is 14 amino acids long. From germline, CDR1 is SGHTA and CDR2 FQGNSA. With 5 bases removed from V and 5 bases from J, the gap between germline ends came to 12 bases. The CDR3 sequence: CASSPGVSTGELFF. CDR3 sequence (DNA): TGTGCCAGCAGCCCCGGGGTTTCAACCGGGGAGCTGTTTTTT.

This clone is a singleton in its sample. The gene calls are TRBV6-2 or TRBV6-3 and TRBJ1-4; 8 bases match TRBD1. Germline V gene sequence: CDR1 MNHEY, CDR2 SVGEGT. The V gene end was trimmed by 5 bases and the J gene end by 3 bases; junction bases not matched to a gene: 8. The CDR3 totals 16 residues. The CDR3 nucleotides read TGTGCCAGCAGTCTCCTCCTACAGGGGGCTAATGAAAAACTGTTTTTT. It codes for CASSLLLQGANEKLFF.

The V and J genes are TRBV10-1 and TRBJ1-1; possible D gene TRBD1, 6 bases. Trimming removed 1 base at V and 11 bases at J, with 14 bases between. The CDR3 contains 13 residues. CDR1 is WNHNN and CDR2 is SYGVQD in the germline V gene (reference sequence). CDR3 nucleotide sequence: TGCGCCAGCAGTGAGTGGGCAGGGGCCCGGGCTTTCTTT. Protein sequence: CASSEWAGARAFF.

The rearrangement joins TRBV6-2 or TRBV6-3 to TRBJ1-5; a weak D match, TRBD1 (6 bases). The V end was cut by 0 bases, the J end by 2 bases, with 14 bases between. The CDR3 consists of 17 residues. Germline V gives CDR1 MNHEY, CDR2 SVGEGT. CDR3 coding DNA: TGTGCCAGCAGTTACTCGAGAGTCAGGGGACGCAATCAGCCCCAGCATTTT. Translation: CASSYSRVRGRNQPQHF.

This chain joins TRBV7-2 and TRBJ1-1, with a weak D call TRBD1 (5 bases). Trimming removed 7 bases from V and 4 bases from J, with 16 bases in between. The CDR3 consists of 14 residues. Germline V gives CDR1 SGHTA, CDR2 FQGNSA. CDR3 amino acids: CASILARGGTEAFF. In DNA, the CDR3 is TGTGCCAGCATCCTGGCGCGCGGGGGCACTGAAGCTTTCTTT.

The chain carries TRBV7-2 and TRBJ2-7; a possible D gene is TRBD2 (6 bases). Germline V gives CDR1 SGHTA, CDR2 FQGNSA. The CDR3 runs to 16 residues. Trimming pared 4 bases from V and 3 bases from J, leaving 19 bases between. CDR3 in DNA: TGTGCCAGCAGCTCAGGAAGCGCGGGGCAGCTCTACGAGCAGTACTTC. Translated, it gives CASSSGSAGQLYEQYF.

To note about this clone: This sample also contains other DNA sequences that code for the same CDR3. The rearrangement uses TRBV6-1 and TRBJ1-5; a weak D match, TRBD1 (5 bases). The CDR3 length is 14 residues. V lost 2 bases, J lost 2 bases, and 7 bases lay in between. Per germline, CDR1 MNHNS and CDR2 SASEGT. CDR3 bases: TGTGCCAGCAGTGAACGCAGGGGCAATCAGCCCCAGCATTTT. This codes for CASSERRGNQPQHF.

The chain carries TRBV28 and TRBJ2-7; TRBD2 aligns across 7 bases. The CDR3 covers 11 residues. The J segment lost 5 bases and the V segment lost 8 bases, leaving 3 bases of the junction unmatched. Per germline, CDR1 MDHEN and CDR2 SYDVKM. In nucleotides, the CDR3 is TGTGCCAGCTTAGCGGGCAACGAGCAGTACTTC. Its translation is CASLAGNEQYF.

Comment on this clone: This sample includes further DNA sequences coding for the same CDR3. CDR3 coding DNA: TGTGCCAGTAGTCTCGGACAGGTGAACACTGAAGCTTTCTTT. It codes for CASSLGQVNTEAFF. The V gene is TRBV19, the J gene TRBJ1-1; the match to TRBD1 covers 7 bases. Losses at the gene ends were 5 bases for V and 0 bases for J; bases not matched to a gene: 3. The CDR3 contains 14 residues. Germline values: CDR1 LNHDA, CDR2 SQIVND (reference sequence).